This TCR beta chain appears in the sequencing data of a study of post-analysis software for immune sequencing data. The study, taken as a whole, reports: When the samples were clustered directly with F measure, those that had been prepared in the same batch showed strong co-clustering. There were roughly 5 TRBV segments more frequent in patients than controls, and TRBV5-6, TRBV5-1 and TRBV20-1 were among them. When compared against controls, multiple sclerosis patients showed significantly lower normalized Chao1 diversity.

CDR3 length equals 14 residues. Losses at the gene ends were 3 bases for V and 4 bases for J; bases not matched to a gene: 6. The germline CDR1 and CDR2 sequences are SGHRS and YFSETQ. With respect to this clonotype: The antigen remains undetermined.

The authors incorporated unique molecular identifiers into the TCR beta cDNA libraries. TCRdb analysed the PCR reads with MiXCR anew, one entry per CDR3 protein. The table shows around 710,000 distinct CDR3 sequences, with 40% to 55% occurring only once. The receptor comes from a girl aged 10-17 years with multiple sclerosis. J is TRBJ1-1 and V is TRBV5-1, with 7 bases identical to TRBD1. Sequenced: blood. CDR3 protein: CASSSQEGATEAFF. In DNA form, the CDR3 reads TGCGCCAGCAGCTCGCAGGAGGGGGCCACTGAAGCTTTCTTT. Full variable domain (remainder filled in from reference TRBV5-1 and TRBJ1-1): KAGVTQTPRYLIKTRGQQVTLSCSPISGHRSVSWYQQTPGQGLQFLFEYFSETQRNKGNFPGRFSGRQFSNSRSEMNVSTLELGDSALYLCASSSQEGATEAFFGQGTRLTVV.